The subject of this entry is one T cell receptor beta chain. This receptor's antigen is unknown. There are no base qualities to consult, and no much larger clone falls within one base. The cysteine opens and the phenylalanine closes a CDR3 of 19 amino acids. Only the CDR3 DNA is retained, 57 bases long and in frame from the first base. The junction carries 24 bases between V and J, which are trimmed by 6 bases and 0 bases respectively. The germline V gene (reference sequence) specifies SEHNR as CDR1 and FQNEAQ as CDR2. This record comes from a study of technical replicates of blood from a handful of donors listed by TCRdb under 2017. Library creation used the immunoSEQ multiplex PCR assay. In its TCRdb copy, this immuneACCESS table keeps in-frame sequences only and misses some clones. Where compared with another copy, unresolved V genes explain less than half of these, and the others have no known cause. This sample has 91,000 or so clones in its table, and roughly 96% of those were observed once. The ten largest clones capture roughly 0.28% of the sample.

The rearrangement joined TRBV7-9 to TRBJ1-5, and the D gene may be TRBD1, 5 bases matching. Sequencing used T cells isolated from PBMCs. This sequence originates from a human donor in good health. The CDR3 is CASRHLGWGGVYSNQPQHF. The DNA reads as follows: TGTGCCAGCAGACATCTAGGGTGGGGGGGAGTGTATAGCAATCAGCCCCAGCATTTT.